This T cell receptor (beta chain) was found in a study of blood T cell repertoires in COVID-19. The wider study: Italy, Spain and the United States were the sources of the convalescent and acute COVID-19 samples.

V gave up 8 bases and J gave up 1 base, with 19 bases separating them. Germline values: CDR1 MNHEY, CDR2 SMNVEV (reference sequence). The CDR3 consists of 16 residues. TCRdb's copy holds only in-frame clones and misses some; the assay was immunoSEQ multiplex PCR. The sample holds about 78,000 clones, roughly 91% seen once. This clonotype originated in a woman between 50 and 59 years old in a cohort sampled during active COVID-19. The sample taken for sequencing was peripheral blood. This sequence joins TRBV27 and TRBJ2-3; D may be TRBD2 (6 bases). The CDR3 nucleotides are TGTGCCAGCGGAGGGTGGCCGGGAGATGGCACAGATACGCAGTATTTT. This encodes CASGGWPGDGTDTQYF.